The 8 T cell receptor beta chains below were found in one sample sequenced in a study of post-analysis software for immune sequencing data. Study-wide results and limits: Comparison of patients with controls showed roughly five TRBV segments more frequent in patients, TRBV5-6, TRBV5-1 and TRBV20-1 among them.

Carried by the TCR beta cDNA libraries were unique molecular identifiers. TCRdb independently ran MiXCR on the PCR reads; one entry per CDR3 protein. The top ten clones hold 10% to 15% of a sample with approximately 360,000 distinct CDR3 sequences, roughly 36% of them seen once. Their cognate antigens are unknown. Material: blood. Every receptor here comes from a girl between 10 and 17 years old with multiple sclerosis.

The sample holds many counts of this clonotype. The V call is TRBV29-1, the J call TRBJ2-7; 9 bases are a match to TRBD1. CDR1 is SQVTM and CDR2 is ANQGSEA in the germline V gene. V lost 4 bases to trimming and J lost 5 bases; unmatched junction nucleotides: 6. The CDR3 has 13 amino acids. The CDR3 sequence is CSVAGTGKDEQYF. Written as DNA, the CDR3 is TGCAGCGTTGCGGGGACAGGGAAGGACGAGCAGTACTTC.

To note about this clonotype: Given a much more abundant clone one base away, this may be a read error. The chain links TRBV15 to TRBJ2-5; D is possibly TRBD1 (6 bases). The CDR3 totals 12 residues. CDR1 and CDR2 from the germline V gene are LNHNV and YYDKDF (reference sequence). With 5 bases removed from V and 11 bases from J, the gap between germline ends came to 15 bases. The chain's CDR3 is CATSEYRDEQYF. In DNA form, the CDR3 reads TGTGCCACCAGCGAATACAGGGATGAGCAGTACTTC.

This clonotype was observed a few times. The chain recombines TRBV13 with TRBJ2-1; D is undetermined. The length of the CDR3 is 13 residues. CDR1 is PRHDT and CDR2 is FYEKMQ in the germline V gene (reference sequence). V lost 2 bases, J lost 8 bases, and 10 bases lay in between. Here the CDR3 reads CASSLYSGDEQFF. In nucleotides, the CDR3 is TGTGCCAGCAGCTTATACTCTGGAGATGAGCAGTTCTTC.

The chain carries TRBV6-2 or TRBV6-3 and TRBJ2-5; possible D gene TRBD1, 6 bases. The V end was cut by 7 bases, the J end by 5 bases, with 17 bases between. The CDR3 spans 14 residues. Germline V gene lookup returns CDR1 MNHEY and CDR2 SVGEGT. The CDR3 sequence is CASNPGHGTETQYF. The CDR3 DNA reads TGTGCCAGCAACCCGGGACACGGGACGGAGACCCAGTACTTC.

The chain has TRBV9 and TRBJ2-1, with 10 bases identical to TRBD2. V lost 4 bases, J lost 5 bases, and 15 bases stayed unmatched. The CDR3 is 18 residues long. Germline CDR1 is SGDLS and CDR2 is YYNGEE. The CDR3 region has the DNA TGTGCCAGCAGCCCTGCTGGTGCACTAGCGGGGCGAAACAATGAGCAGTTCTTC. This encodes CASSPAGALAGRNNEQFF. Filled out from reference TRBV9 and TRBJ2-1, the complete variable domain reads DSGVTQTPKHLITATGQRVTLRCSPRSGDLSVYWYQQSLDQGLQFLIQYYNGEERAKGNILERFSAQQFPDLHSELNLSSLELGDSALYFCASSPAGALAGRNNEQFFGPGTRLTVL.

The DNA for the CDR3 is TGTGCCAGCATCGCCGGACTAGGCAATGAGCAGTTCTTC. This gives the protein CASIAGLGNEQFF. This chain connects TRBV12-3 or TRBV12-4 to TRBJ2-1; TRBD2 aligns across 7 bases. The trim removed 7 bases at V and 6 bases at J, leaving 6 bases unmatched. The CDR3 covers 13 residues.

The chain couples TRBV29-1 to TRBJ1-1; 7 bases line up with TRBD1. Losses at the gene ends were 0 bases for V and 10 bases for J; bases not matched to a gene: 11. The CDR3 length is 14 residues. Germline V gives CDR1 SQVTM, CDR2 ANQGSEA. The CDR3 coding sequence is TGCAGCGTTGAAGATCAAGGCAGGGGGGACGTAGCTTTCTTT. Translated: CSVEDQGRGDVAFF.

At least ten counts were recorded for this clonotype. The chain links TRBV12-3 or TRBV12-4 to TRBJ1-1; TRBD1 aligns across 11 bases. The CDR3 length is 16 residues. Trimming took 6 bases from V and 2 from J; bases not matched to a gene: 8. This chain's CDR3 is CASSPWTGGVNTEAFF. CDR3 DNA: TGTGCCAGCAGCCCTTGGACAGGGGGCGTAAACACTGAAGCTTTCTTT.